The entry below describes one TCR beta chain. The data were taken from a study of blood T cell repertoires in COVID-19. Sequencing used immunoSEQ multiplex PCR; TCRdb keeps in-frame clones, though not all of them. The sample records 140,000 or so clones, around 85% being singletons. The TCR was taken from a woman older than 75 with acute or convalescent COVID-19. The sample consisted of peripheral blood.

The CDR3 nucleotides read TGTGCCAGCAGCCTCGGGGACTATGGCTACACCTTC. Protein: CASSLGDYGYTF. The chain is built from TRBV7-9 and TRBJ1-2; the D is unclear. Between the trimmed V and J ends, which lost 5 bases and 3 bases, there was a span of 7 bases. CDR1 is SEHNR and CDR2 is FQNEAQ in the germline V gene (reference sequence). CDR3 size: 12 residues.